Following are 31 T cell receptor beta chains from one sample sequenced in a study of a mutant IDH1 vaccine in newly diagnosed glioma. Here immunoSEQ multiplex PCR was the method, and the copy in TCRdb shows in-frame clones only, minus some. Of about 32,000 clones detected, roughly 85% appear once; the ten largest clones hold less than 8.5%. These receptors are not linked to any known antigen. As to time point: week 35, safety follow-up. Topical imiquimod was applied with each vaccine dose, which held 300 ug of mutant IDH1 20-mer peptide. Here the sequenced sample was PBMCs, taken from a glioma patient whose treatment included an IDH1 peptide vaccine. Every receptor here comes from a woman aged 18-29 years with glioma.

The chain couples TRBV10-3 to TRBJ2-1; D is possibly TRBD1 (7 bases). The CDR3 runs to 17 residues. Germline-derived CDR1 and CDR2 are ENHRY and SYGVKD. Trimming removed 6 bases at V and 3 bases at J, with 21 bases between. The CDR3 nucleotides are TGTGCCATCAGCTCCCTTCCTCGACAGGGAGGCTACAATGAGCAGTTCTTC. This encodes CAISSLPRQGGYNEQFF.

The J gene is TRBJ2-1, the V gene TRBV27; 12 positions match TRBD2. Trimming took 5 bases from V and 6 from J; bases not matched to a gene: 8. From germline, CDR1 is MNHEY and CDR2 SMNVEV (reference sequence). CDR3 length: 16 residues. CDR3 amino acids: CASSLQGLAGSNEQFF. The CDR3 DNA reads as TGTGCCAGCAGTCTACAGGGACTAGCGGGCTCCAATGAGCAGTTCTTC.

About this clone itself: Other nucleotide sequences in the sample specify the same CDR3. The V and J genes are TRBV27 and TRBJ1-1; D not certain. This CDR3 is 11 amino acids long. V was clipped by 7 bases and J by 5 bases, with 8 bases between them. CDR1 MNHEY and CDR2 SMNVEV come from the germline V gene (reference sequence). The CDR3 loop is CASTRGTEAFF. As DNA, the CDR3 is TGTGCCAGCACCAGAGGGACTGAAGCTTTCTTT.

The chain recombines TRBV28 with TRBJ2-1; TRBD1 matches at 7 bases. The V gene end was trimmed by 6 bases and the J gene end by 4 bases; junction bases not matched to a gene: 12. The germline gives CDR1 MDHEN, CDR2 SYDVKM. CDR3 length equals 16 residues. CDR3 sequence reads: CASSVGPGTEYNEQFF. CDR3 in DNA: TGTGCCAGCAGCGTAGGACCCGGGACAGAGTACAATGAGCAGTTCTTC.

This chain connects TRBV2 to TRBJ1-1; D remains unclear. There are 15 residues in the CDR3. The germline V gene has CDR1 SNHLY and CDR2 FYNNEI. The V end was cut by 7 bases, the J end by 5 bases, with 20 bases between. The CDR3 loop is CASNLSGTAGTEAFF. Here the CDR3 DNA reads TGTGCCAGCAACCTTTCTGGAACCGCTGGTACTGAAGCTTTCTTT.

V and J are TRBV19 and TRBJ2-3; D perhaps matches TRBD2 (6 bases). The CDR3 has 15 residues. The ends were cut back, 2 bases at V and 2 bases at J, with 11 bases in the middle. Germline CDR1 is LNHDA and CDR2 is SQIVND (reference sequence). CDR3 region: CASSILSGATDTQYF. Here the CDR3 DNA reads TGTGCCAGTAGTATACTTAGCGGAGCCACAGATACGCAGTATTTT.

This chain joins TRBV11-3 and TRBJ2-7; TRBD2 is a possible D gene (6 bases). V lost 3 bases, J lost 3 bases, and 6 bases lay in between. In germline, CDR1 is SGHNT, CDR2 YENEEA. The CDR3 has 12 residues. Here the CDR3 DNA reads TGTGCCAGCAGCTTTAGCGGCTACGAGCAGTACTTC. It encodes CASSFSGYEQYF.

CDR3 protein: CASSLERRMNTEAFF. Here the CDR3 DNA reads TGTGCCAGCAGCTTAGAACGTCGTATGAACACTGAAGCTTTCTTT. The V gene is TRBV11-3, the J gene TRBJ1-1; D gene uncertain. Looked up from germline, CDR1 is SGHNT and CDR2 is YENEEA. CDR3 length: 15 residues. Trimming pared 0 bases from V and 0 bases from J, leaving 8 bases between. Full variable domain (outside the CDR3, taken from reference TRBV11-3 and TRBJ1-1): EAGVVQSPRYKIIEKKQPVAFWCNPISGHNTLYWYLQNLGQGPELLIRYENEEAVDDSQLPKDRFSAERLKGVDSTLKIQPAELGDSAVYLCASSLERRMNTEAFFGQGTRLTVV.

The chain combines TRBV19 with TRBJ2-2; a weak D match, TRBD1 (6 bases). The CDR3 loop spans 15 amino acids. Germline V lookup: CDR1 LNHDA, CDR2 SQIVND (reference sequence). The V and J ends lost 5 bases and 3 bases respectively, with 13 bases between them. The CDR3 spells CASSHDRRDTGELFF. In nucleotides, the CDR3 is TGTGCCAGTAGTCATGACAGGCGCGACACCGGGGAGCTGTTTTTT.

The rearrangement links TRBV7-2 to TRBJ2-3; TRBD2 matches at 9 bases. Per germline, CDR1 SGHTA and CDR2 FQGNSA. J was trimmed by 3 bases and V by 1 base; bases with no gene match: 5. The CDR3 consists of 16 residues. The CDR3 region has the DNA TGTGCCAGCAGCTTAGTTGCTAGCGGGGTGACAGATACGCAGTATTTT. It translates to CASSLVASGVTDTQYF.

The chain couples TRBV19 to TRBJ2-7; no clear D gene. V was cut by 3 bases and J by 6 bases, with 18 bases left in between. The germline V gene has CDR1 LNHDA and CDR2 SQIVND (reference sequence). The CDR3 consists of 15 residues. CDR3 in DNA: TGTGCCAGTAGTATCTCAGGAGTGCAAGCCCTCGAGCAGTACTTC. Protein: CASSISGVQALEQYF.

This clone came up once. The rearrangement links TRBV5-1 to TRBJ2-3, with D tentatively TRBD2 (5 bases). V was pared by 2 bases and J by 2 bases, with 12 bases between. Per the germline V gene, CDR1 is SGHRS and CDR2 is YFSETQ. This CDR3 has 15 residues. Here the CDR3 reads CASSFSAGPTDTQYF. The CDR3 DNA reads as TGCGCCAGCAGCTTTTCTGCGGGCCCCACAGATACGCAGTATTTT.

The gene calls are TRBV5-1 and TRBJ2-2, with TRBD2 as a possible D gene (6 bases). From germline, CDR1 is SGHRS and CDR2 YFSETQ. The CDR3 sequence is 15 residues long. The V and J ends lost 0 bases and 1 base respectively, with 7 bases between them. In nucleotides, the CDR3 is TGCGCCAGCAGCTTGGACGGGGGGAACACCGGGGAGCTGTTTTTT. It yields the protein CASSLDGGNTGELFF.

V is TRBV7-9 and J is TRBJ1-2; D remains unclear. Trimming took off 2 bases at V and 4 bases at J, with 17 bases between the two ends. CDR1 and CDR2 from the germline V gene are SEHNR and FQNEAQ (reference sequence). CDR3 length: 16 amino acids. CDR3 in amino acids: CASSLSVVLSFYGYTF. DNA for the CDR3: TGTGCCAGCAGCTTAAGCGTGGTACTTTCCTTCTATGGCTACACCTTC.

The rearrangement links TRBV28 to TRBJ2-7; TRBD1 agrees at 10 bases. V lost 5 bases and J lost 0; bases outside the gene matches: 7. CDR1 is MDHEN, CDR2 SYDVKM, per germline. The CDR3 covers 16 residues. The CDR3 DNA reads as TGTGCCAGCAGTGTACCGGGACAGGGGCCCTCCTACGAGCAGTACTTC. This sequence encodes CASSVPGQGPSYEQYF.

The CDR3 loop is CASSIVGGTMNEQFF. For the CDR3, the DNA is TGTGCCAGTAGTATAGTCGGTGGGACGATGAATGAGCAGTTCTTC. This chain uses TRBV19 with TRBJ2-1; possibly TRBD1 or TRBD2 for D (5 bases each). This CDR3 is 15 amino acids long. Germline CDR1 and CDR2: LNHDA and SQIVND (reference sequence). V lost 1 base to trimming and J lost 7 bases, with 14 bases between them.

CDR3 in DNA: TGTGCCAGCAGCTTTATCTCCGGAGAACAGGGTACAGGAAACACCATATATTTT. It codes for CASSFISGEQGTGNTIYF. The genes are TRBV5-6 and TRBJ1-3, with D possibly matching TRBD1 (6 bases). The CDR3 is made up of 18 amino acids. Trimming took off 2 bases at V and 4 bases at J, with 22 bases between the two ends. From germline, CDR1 is SGHDT and CDR2 YYEEEE.

The chain is built from TRBV25-1 and TRBJ1-6; TRBD1 matches 8 bases. The CDR3 consists of 13 residues. The germline CDR1 and CDR2 sequences are MGHDK and SYGVNS. CDR3 sequence reads: CAAGGDYNSPLHF. CDR3 in DNA: TGTGCAGCAGGGGGCGATTATAATTCACCCCTCCACTTT.

This clone came up once. The rearrangement joins TRBV7-2 to TRBJ2-1; D unresolved. The V end lost 5 bases, the J end lost 0 bases, and 14 bases lay between the germline ends. This CDR3 spans 16 amino acids. Germline V lookup: CDR1 SGHTA, CDR2 FQGNSA. The CDR3 DNA sequence: TGTGCCAGCAGCCCCCGGTATGGTCTCTCCTACAATGAGCAGTTCTTC. This sequence encodes CASSPRYGLSYNEQFF. Combining the CDR3 with reference TRBV7-2 and TRBJ2-1 gives the whole variable domain GAGVSQSPSNKVTEKGKDVELRCDPISGHTALYWYRQSLGQGLEFLIYFQGNSAPDKSGLPSDRFSAERTGGSVSTLTIQRTQQEDSAVYLCASSPRYGLSYNEQFFGPGTRLTVL.

The CDR3 nucleotides read TGTGCCAGCAGTCCGGACAGCGATCCTCCCTACGAGCAGTACTTC. It yields the protein CASSPDSDPPYEQYF. The V call is TRBV6-5, the J call TRBJ2-7; weak D call: TRBD1 (6 bases). The germline V gene has CDR1 MNHEY and CDR2 SVGAGI. The V and J ends lost 5 bases and 2 bases respectively, with 16 bases between them. The CDR3 is 15 residues long.

The J gene is TRBJ2-5, the V gene TRBV4-3, with 7 bases identical to TRBD1. The CDR3 extends over 14 amino acids. The V and J ends lost 4 bases and 5 bases, in that order; junction bases with no gene match: 7. Germline CDR1 LGHNA, CDR2 YSLEER. CDR3 bases: TGCGCCAGCAGCCGAAACAGGGGAGCGGAGACCCAGTACTTC. Its protein is CASSRNRGAETQYF.

This chain connects TRBV30 to TRBJ2-7; 10 bases agree with TRBD2. Trimming removed 3 bases from V and 7 bases from J; junction bases left unmatched: 9. The CDR3 has 14 amino acids. CDR1 and CDR2 (germline): GTSNPN, SVGIG (reference sequence). CDR3: CAWRGTSAFGEQYF. The CDR3 DNA follows: TGTGCCTGGAGGGGGACTAGCGCGTTTGGTGAGCAGTACTTC.

The genes are TRBV4-1 and TRBJ2-7; D might be TRBD1 (6 bases). The V end was cut by 3 bases, the J end by 5 bases, with 14 bases between. The CDR3 spans 14 residues. Germline V gene sequence: CDR1 MGHRA, CDR2 YSYEKL. Here the CDR3 DNA reads TGCGCCAGCAGCCAGGACAGCTCCCTCCACGAGCAGTACTTC. Protein product: CASSQDSSLHEQYF.

This clone came up once. This rearrangement joins TRBV12-5 to TRBJ1-1; D not resolved. The CDR3 loop spans 13 amino acids. Per germline, CDR1 LGHNT and CDR2 FRNRAP. The V and J ends lost 3 bases and 6 bases respectively, with 11 bases between them. Here the CDR3 DNA reads TGTGCTAGTGGTTTTGGGCACTTTCCTGAAGCTTTCTTT. Translated: CASGFGHFPEAFF.

The chain employs TRBV5-1 and TRBJ2-2, with TRBD1 matching over 8 bases. The CDR3 is made up of 14 amino acids. V was pared by 4 bases and J by 7 bases, with 6 bases of the junction left unmatched. Per the germline V gene, CDR1 is SGHRS and CDR2 is YFSETQ. The CDR3 sequence is CASSVRQGFGELFF. The CDR3 region has the DNA TGCGCCAGCAGCGTCCGACAGGGGTTCGGGGAGCTGTTTTTT.

The rearrangement uses TRBV7-6 and TRBJ2-6; D is ambiguous. The CDR3 is made up of 22 amino acids. From germline, CDR1 is SGHVS and CDR2 FNYEAQ. V was trimmed by 5 bases and J by 1 base, leaving 30 bases between them. In DNA form, the CDR3 reads TGTGCCAGCAGCCCAGTACCTATAGGACCCGAATTGGGCAAGTCTGGGGCCAACGTCCTGACTTTC. Protein: CASSPVPIGPELGKSGANVLTF.

This clone appeared once. The chain carries TRBV13 and TRBJ2-5, with a weak D call TRBD2 (5 bases). The germline V and J ends were trimmed by 3 bases and 4 bases, with 15 bases remaining between them. The germline V gene has CDR1 PRHDT and CDR2 FYEKMQ (reference sequence). CDR3 size: 15 residues. The chain's CDR3 is CASSFEGPGRETQYF. In DNA, the CDR3 is TGTGCCAGCAGCTTTGAAGGACCGGGGAGAGAGACCCAGTACTTC.

The chain joins TRBV6-4 to TRBJ2-2; D not resolved. V dropped 2 bases and J dropped 0 bases, with 4 bases sitting between them. CDR3 length equals 14 residues. Germline V gene lookup returns CDR1 MRHNA and CDR2 SNTAGT. Here the CDR3 DNA reads TGTGCCAGCAGTGACGTGGCGAACACCGGGGAGCTGTTTTTT. Translated, it gives CASSDVANTGELFF.

V is TRBV6-5 and J is TRBJ2-1, with TRBD2 identical over 9 bases. CDR1 is MNHEY, CDR2 SVGAGI, per germline. The CDR3 sequence is 15 residues long. J was trimmed by 7 bases and V by 3 bases; bases with no gene match: 7. The CDR3 region has the DNA TGTGCCAGCAGTTATAAAGCGGGGGGCGGGAATGAGCAGTTCTTC. It yields the protein CASSYKAGGGNEQFF.

The chain recombines TRBV11-3 with TRBJ2-1; 10 nucleotides match TRBD2. Germline V gene lookup returns CDR1 SGHNT and CDR2 YENEEA. The CDR3 contains 15 residues. Germline trimming cut 5 bases from V and 3 bases from J; bases unmatched to any gene: 4. The CDR3 sequence: CASSLTSGDYNEQFF. CDR3 DNA sequence: TGTGCCAGCAGCCTCACTAGCGGGGACTACAATGAGCAGTTCTTC.

The chain couples TRBV6-5 to TRBJ2-2, with D maybe TRBD2 (6 bases). The CDR3 runs to 15 residues. Looked up from germline, CDR1 is MNHEY and CDR2 is SVGAGI. The germline V and J ends were trimmed by 3 bases and 1 base, with 9 bases remaining between them. This CDR3 is CASSYRGLNTGELFF. DNA of the CDR3: TGTGCCAGCAGTTATCGGGGACTGAACACCGGGGAGCTGTTTTTT.